One and the same sample provided the 10 T cell receptor beta chains below, sequenced in a study of blood T cell repertoires in COVID-19. Some clones are missing from TCRdb's copy, which holds only in-frame ones; the method was immunoSEQ multiplex PCR. The table includes a few hundred thousand clones, approximately 90% detected once. Sample: PBMCs or T cells enriched from blood (not recorded which). These TCRs come from a woman aged 18-29 years who had recovered from COVID-19.

J is TRBJ2-2 and V is TRBV30, with D perhaps TRBD1 (6 bases). CDR1 is GTSNPN and CDR2 is SVGIG in the germline V gene (reference sequence). V dropped 0 bases and J dropped 6 bases, with 17 bases sitting between them. The CDR3 runs to 16 residues. CDR3 sequence: CAWSVHRVLISGELFF. The CDR3 DNA is TGTGCCTGGAGTGTACACAGGGTCCTTATTTCCGGGGAGCTGTTTTTT.

J is TRBJ1-2 and V is TRBV28, with 8 bases fitting TRBD1. The CDR3 covers 15 residues. CDR1 is MDHEN and CDR2 is SYDVKM in the germline V gene. With V trimmed by 4 bases and J by 2 bases, 6 bases remained unmatched. CDR3 DNA: TGTGCCAGCAGTTCTCCGACAGGGGCGAACTATGGCTACACCTTC. Amino acid sequence: CASSSPTGANYGYTF.

This chain joins TRBV9 and TRBJ1-3, with D possibly matching TRBD1 (6 bases). The length of the CDR3 is 19 residues. CDR1 and CDR2 from the germline V gene are SGDLS and YYNGEE. Trimming shortened V by 2 bases and J by 4 bases, and 25 bases separated the two germline ends. CDR3: CASSVDRQQGYVGGNTIYF. In DNA form, the CDR3 reads TGTGCCAGCAGCGTGGACCGACAGCAGGGGTACGTCGGAGGAAACACCATATATTTT.

In this sample, this clone turned up a few times. CDR3 in amino acids: CASSVDGRGEQYF. CDR3 in DNA: TGTGCCAGCAGCGTAGACGGCAGAGGAGAGCAGTACTTC. The chain joins TRBV9 to TRBJ2-7; no clear D gene. CDR1 is SGDLS and CDR2 is YYNGEE in the germline V gene. The CDR3 consists of 13 residues. V was clipped by 0 bases and J by 7 bases, with 11 bases between them.

The genes are TRBV28 and TRBJ1-5; D is undetermined. V was trimmed by 8 bases and J by 4 bases, leaving 9 bases between them. Germline loops: CDR1 MDHEN, CDR2 SYDVKM. The CDR3 contains 12 residues. CDR3 bases: TGTGCCAGCCGGAGGGTTAATCAGCCCCAGCATTTT. It is translated as CASRRVNQPQHF.

V gene TRBV30 combines with J gene TRBJ2-7, with D maybe TRBD2 (6 bases). V lost 4 bases to trimming and J lost 4 bases, with 17 bases between them. Germline CDR1 reads GTSNPN; CDR2 reads SVGIG (reference sequence). The CDR3 has 14 residues. The CDR3: CAWKRGPGEYEQYF. DNA for the CDR3: TGTGCCTGGAAACGGGGACCGGGGGAGTACGAGCAGTACTTC.

The genes are TRBV5-1 and TRBJ1-2; no clear D gene. Deletions cut 2 bases from V and 4 bases from J, with 15 bases between. Per germline, CDR1 SGHRS and CDR2 YFSETQ. The CDR3 totals 15 residues. The CDR3 sequence: CASSFRGQESYGYTF. Written as DNA, the CDR3 is TGCGCCAGCAGCTTTCGGGGTCAGGAGAGCTATGGCTACACCTTC.

This clone was counted only a few times. V usage is TRBV28 and J usage is TRBJ1-3, with D unclear. Between the trimmed V and J ends, which lost 2 bases and 0 bases, there was a span of 8 bases. This CDR3 spans 15 amino acids. Germline V lookup: CDR1 MDHEN, CDR2 SYDVKM. For the CDR3, the DNA is TGTGCCAGCAGTTTAGGGAGTTACTCTGGAAACACCATATATTTT. Encoded protein: CASSLGSYSGNTIYF.

V is TRBV5-1 and J is TRBJ1-2; D is undetermined. The CDR3 length is 14 residues. V was cut by 4 bases and J by 4 bases, with 14 bases left in between. CDR1 SGHRS and CDR2 YFSETQ come from the germline V gene. The CDR3 DNA reads as TGCGCCAGCAGCCCATCTGGAGGGCTCTATGGCTACACCTTC. It yields the protein CASSPSGGLYGYTF.

The genes are TRBV19 and TRBJ1-2; D unclear. The CDR3 runs 13 residues. CDR1 and CDR2 from the germline V gene are LNHDA and SQIVND (reference sequence). V lost 7 bases and J lost 7, with 16 bases in between. CDR3 sequence reads: CASNDRTGLGYTF. The DNA of the CDR3 is TGTGCCAGTAATGATAGAACTGGGCTTGGCTACACCTTC.